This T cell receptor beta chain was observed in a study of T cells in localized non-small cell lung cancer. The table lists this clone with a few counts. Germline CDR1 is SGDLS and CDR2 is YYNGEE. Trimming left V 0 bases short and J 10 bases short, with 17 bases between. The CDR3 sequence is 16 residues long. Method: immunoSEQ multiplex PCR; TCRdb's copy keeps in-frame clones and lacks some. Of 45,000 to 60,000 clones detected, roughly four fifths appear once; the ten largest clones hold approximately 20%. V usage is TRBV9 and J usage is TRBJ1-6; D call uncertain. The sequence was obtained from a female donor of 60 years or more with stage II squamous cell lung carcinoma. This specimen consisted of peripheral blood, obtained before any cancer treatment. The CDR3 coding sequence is TGTGCCAGCAGCGTAGGGCTTTCAAGGGTGGAGTCACCCCTCCACTTT. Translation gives CASSVGLSRVESPLHF.